The clone carrying this TCR beta chain was recorded only once. Its antigen is not known. The germline V gene has CDR1 SGDLS and CDR2 YYNGEE. CDR3 length: 14 amino acids. V was pared by 3 bases and J by 3 bases, with 3 bases of the junction left unmatched. This sample was included in a study of T cell responses to AZD1222 COVID-19 vaccine. Overall study results and limits: Mapped onto spike, vaccine-associated CD4 TCRs spanned it and were dominant at 160-218 and 743-854. Nearly half of spike-specific TCRs reportedly target variant regions that are unmutated in the B.1.351 and B.1.1.7 variants. The donor cohort was predominantly white British with a female majority, and clonal diversity may have been underestimated. After the peak T cell response, and only then, were repertoires sampled.

Libraries were prepared by immunoSEQ multiplex PCR; TCRdb keeps only in-frame clonotypes and omits some of them. The table includes about 150,000 clones, under 95% detected once. The specimen comprised peripheral blood, sampled 28 days after the second AZD1222 dose. The chain carries TRBV9 and TRBJ2-5; 9 bases match TRBD1. This receptor was obtained from an adult who received the AZD1222 COVID-19 vaccine. CDR3 in DNA: TGTGCCAGCAGCGGTCGGGACAGGGAAGAGACCCAGTACTTC. The encoded protein is CASSGRDREETQYF.